This record covers a single T cell receptor beta chain. The target antigen is unknown. The junction departs from germline at one end; a sequencing error may be responsible. The source of the sample is a study of CD8+CD57+ T cells in acquired aplastic anemia. Study outcomes and limitations: A set of around 30 CD8+ CDR3 sequences was shared between patients and controls, and these sequences appeared highly expressed in patients.

Previously, flow cytometry had revealed CD8+CD57+ cell expansion in the patients chosen for sequencing. The study profiled TCR beta VDJ and CDR3 using genomic DNA as template. TCRdb recomputed calls from the reads with MiXCR, one row per CDR3 protein. This table has roughly 250,000 distinct CDR3 sequences, 70% to 85% appearing once. Germline V gives CDR1 SGDLS, CDR2 YYNGEE. This CDR3 comprises 14 residues. The chain links TRBV9 to TRBJ2-3; TRBD2 matches at 8 bases. The sample was sorted CD4+, CD8+, or CD8+CD57+ T cells (not recorded which) from PBMCs. The receptor's source is a human donor with aplastic anemia. CDR3 DNA sequence: TGTGCCAGCAGCGGGGCGGGGGGTCCCGGCACGACCTTCTTT. Protein product: CASSGAGGPGTTFF.